This T cell receptor (beta chain) was recorded in a study of blood T cell repertoires in COVID-19. The trim removed 5 bases at V and 0 bases at J, leaving 9 bases unmatched. CDR3 length equals 18 residues. Germline V CDR1 and CDR2: MNHNY, SVGAGI (reference sequence). Assay: immunoSEQ multiplex PCR; the TCRdb copy retains only in-frame clones and omits some. This table holds 150,000 to 200,000 clones, approximately 91% found once. Sequencing was performed on peripheral blood. The rearrangement uses TRBV6-6 and TRBJ1-5, with 11 bases identical to TRBD1. The sequence came from a man aged 18 to 29 with acute or convalescent COVID-19. The CDR3 DNA follows: TGTGCCAGCAGTCGGACAGGGGGCGTATCGGATAGCAATCAGCCCCAGCATTTT. Its protein is CASSRTGGVSDSNQPQHF.